The 5 T cell receptor beta chains below were found in one sample sequenced in a study of T-cell reconstitution after alpha-beta-depleted transplantation in children. The library targeted TCRbeta and was prepared with unique molecular identifiers. TCRdb reprocessed the PCR reads with MiXCR, giving one entry per CDR3 protein. The profile shows about 610,000 distinct CDR3 sequences, roughly a tenth of them singletons. This specimen consisted of PBMCs from the stem cell graft donor, obtained from the stem cell graft. Source of these receptors: a human donor who donated a stem cell graft to a child with acute myeloid leukemia.

This sequence joins TRBV20-1 and TRBJ2-1; D call uncertain. V gave up 1 base and J gave up 6 bases, with 13 bases separating them. This CDR3 comprises 14 residues. Germline V CDR1 and CDR2: DFQATT, SNEGSKA (reference sequence). The CDR3 DNA reads as TGCAGTGCTAGAGTAAGGCAGAGGTCCAATGAGCAGTTCTTC. Translated: CSARVRQRSNEQFF.

The rearrangement uses TRBV29-1 and TRBJ2-7; D is possibly TRBD2 (5 bases). This CDR3 has 13 amino acids. Germline V gives CDR1 SQVTM, CDR2 ANQGSEA. V shed 1 base and J shed 2 bases, with 9 bases lying between them. The CDR3, as DNA: TGCAGCGTTGAAGCGGGAACCCCCTACGAGCAGTACTTC. This sequence encodes CSVEAGTPYEQYF.

This clonotype was observed a handful of times. The chain joins TRBV12-3 or TRBV12-4 to TRBJ2-6, with D possibly TRBD1 on 5 matching bases. V was clipped by 5 bases and J by 2 bases, with 10 bases between them. The CDR3 extends over 15 amino acids. The CDR3 region has the DNA TGTGCCAGCAGTCCCACAGGTCCTGGGGCCAACGTCCTGACTTTC. Translating it yields CASSPTGPGANVLTF.

This chain connects TRBV20-1 to TRBJ2-1, with 10 bases that match TRBD2. J lost 8 bases, V lost 1 base, and 5 bases had no gene match. This CDR3 contains 14 residues. Germline CDR1 DFQATT, CDR2 SNEGSKA (reference sequence). This CDR3 is CSARVSSGSYEQFF. DNA for the CDR3: TGCAGTGCTAGAGTGTCTAGCGGGAGCTATGAGCAGTTCTTC.

This sequence joins TRBV2 and TRBJ1-6, with TRBD1 matching 9 bases. The CDR3 is 12 residues long. The junction had 5 bases not matched to a gene; V was cut back by 11 bases and J by 9 bases. Looked up from germline, CDR1 is SNHLY and CDR2 is FYNNEI. CDR3 DNA sequence: TGTGCCGGCTGGACAGGGGCTTCACCCCTCCACTTT. Residues: CAGWTGASPLHF.